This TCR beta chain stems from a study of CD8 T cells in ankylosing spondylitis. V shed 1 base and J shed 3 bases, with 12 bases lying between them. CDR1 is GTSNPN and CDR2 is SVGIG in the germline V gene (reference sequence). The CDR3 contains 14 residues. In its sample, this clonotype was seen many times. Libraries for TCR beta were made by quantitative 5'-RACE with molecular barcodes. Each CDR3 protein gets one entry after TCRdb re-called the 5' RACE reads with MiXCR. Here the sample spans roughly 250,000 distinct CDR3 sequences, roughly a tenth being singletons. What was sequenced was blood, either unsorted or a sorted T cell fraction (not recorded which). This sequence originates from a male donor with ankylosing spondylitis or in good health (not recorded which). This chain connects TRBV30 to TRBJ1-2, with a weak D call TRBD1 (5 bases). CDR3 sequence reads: CAWSAYPGDYGYTF. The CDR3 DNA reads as TGTGCCTGGAGTGCATACCCGGGGGACTATGGCTACACCTTC.